Sequencing of this T cell receptor beta chain was carried out in a study of T cell responses to AZD1222 COVID-19 vaccine. Study-wide findings and caveats: An increase in Spike-specific TCR breadth and depth was observed after two AZD1222 doses.

The CDR3 consists of 14 residues. Germline V gives CDR1 MNHEY, CDR2 SVGEGT. The V and J ends lost 0 bases and 7 bases respectively, with 10 bases between them. Regarding this clone: Its antigen is unidentified. The sample contains more than one DNA sequence encoding this CDR3.

The protocol was immunoSEQ multiplex PCR, while the TCRdb copy is restricted to in-frame clones and leaves out a portion. The sample includes 90,000 to 120,000 clones, 80% to 90% of them seen just once. This TCR came from an adult in good health. The chain links TRBV6-2 or TRBV6-3 to TRBJ1-5; D perhaps matches TRBD1 (5 bases). Source: peripheral blood, taken on day 0 of AZD1222 vaccination. The CDR3 loop is CASSYSAGNQPQHF. DNA for the CDR3: TGTGCCAGCAGTTACTCCGCAGGGAACCAGCCCCAGCATTTT.